This T cell receptor (beta chain) was identified during a study of T cell repertoires in cytomegalovirus infection. TCRdb reanalysed the reads using MiXCR and keeps one entry per CDR3 protein. The table has around 540,000 distinct CDR3 sequences, more than 30% seen once. The sample holds many counts of this clonotype. Its specificity is unknown. From germline, CDR1 is SGHTA and CDR2 FQGNSA. V was pared by 1 base and J by 2 bases, with 9 bases between. The CDR3 length is 14 residues. The receptor was derived from a human donor in good health (CMV status not recorded). Some clones in this sample may be carry-over from other donors' samples. J is TRBJ2-7 and V is TRBV7-2; D is possibly TRBD2 (5 bases). Sequences were derived from cultured PBMCs, sampled from culture after CMV antigen stimulation. The CDR3 here is CASSLGDGAYEQYF. CDR3 sequence (DNA): TGTGCCAGCAGCTTAGGCGACGGGGCCTACGAGCAGTACTTC.